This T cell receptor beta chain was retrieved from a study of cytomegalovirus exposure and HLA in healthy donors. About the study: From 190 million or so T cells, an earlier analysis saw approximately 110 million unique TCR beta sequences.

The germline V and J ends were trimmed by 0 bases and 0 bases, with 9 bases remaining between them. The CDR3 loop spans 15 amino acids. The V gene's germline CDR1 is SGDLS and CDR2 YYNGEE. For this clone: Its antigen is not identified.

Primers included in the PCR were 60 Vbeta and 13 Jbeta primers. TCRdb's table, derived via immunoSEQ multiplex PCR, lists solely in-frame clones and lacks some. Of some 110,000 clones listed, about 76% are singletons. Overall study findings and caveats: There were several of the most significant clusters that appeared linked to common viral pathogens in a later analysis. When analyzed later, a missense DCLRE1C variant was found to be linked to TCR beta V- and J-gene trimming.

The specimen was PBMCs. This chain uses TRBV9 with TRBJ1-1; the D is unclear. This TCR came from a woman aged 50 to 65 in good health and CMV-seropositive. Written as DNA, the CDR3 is TGTGCCAGCAGCGTAGCGGGTAGCCTGAACACTGAAGCTTTCTTT. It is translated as CASSVAGSLNTEAFF.